This TCR beta chain was retrieved from a study of shared clonotypes between healthy human individuals. Notes on the study in general: It was the few donors that limited the genetic and exposure-history diversity represented.

Of note for this clone: Antigen unknown.

Germline CDR1 and CDR2: SGHVS and FQNEAQ. This CDR3 has 16 amino acids. J was trimmed by 6 bases and V by 2 bases; bases with no gene match: 9. The authors' processing: Sequence data from immunoSEQ were junction-only and lacked quality scores; consequently, filtering differed. The assay was immunoSEQ multiplex PCR, and TCRdb's table has in-frame clones only and misses some. The V and J calls and the clone size are those of that table, but D and trimming were determined from the DNA. The sample includes some 1,100,000 clones, around 78% of them seen just once. The sequence derives from a man younger than 35 in good health. Some clones in this sample may be carry-over from other donors' samples. V and J are TRBV7-8 and TRBJ2-3; TRBD2 matches at 9 bases. The sample taken for sequencing was memory CD4+ T cells from PBMCs. Subset: CD45RA-negative fraction. CDR3 DNA: TGTGCCAGCAGCTTAAGGGGCGGGAGGGCGAAGGATACGCAGTATTTT. Translating gives CASSLRGGRAKDTQYF. Full variable domain (outside the CDR3, taken from reference TRBV7-8 and TRBJ2-3): GAGVSQSPRYKVAKRGQDVALRCDPISGHVSLFWYQQALGQGPEFLTYFQNEAQLDKSGLPSDRFFAERPEGSVSTLKIQRTQQEDSAVYLCASSLRGGRAKDTQYFGPGTRLTVL.